This passage covers 10 T cell receptor beta chains from one sample sequenced in a study of blood T cell repertoires in COVID-19. Sequencing was performed with immunoSEQ multiplex PCR; in TCRdb, only in-frame clones are kept and a portion is missing. The sample includes 120,000 to 150,000 clones, around four fifths of them seen just once. The sequencing sample was made of peripheral blood. The source of these receptors is a woman in her thirties or forties with active or convalescent COVID-19.

CDR3 loop: CASSPGLASSDEQYF. CDR3 coding DNA: TGTGCCAGCAGCCCGGGACTAGCCAGCTCGGACGAGCAGTACTTC. V usage is TRBV28 and J usage is TRBJ2-7; 9 nucleotides align to TRBD2. CDR3 length equals 15 residues. Germline V lookup: CDR1 MDHEN, CDR2 SYDVKM. The ends lost 6 bases at V and 5 bases at J; junction bases unmatched: 11.

This chain uses TRBV28 with TRBJ1-1; 7 bases fit TRBD1. This CDR3 has 13 residues. The germline V gene has CDR1 MDHEN and CDR2 SYDVKM. J lost 6 bases, V lost 7 bases, and 8 bases had no gene match. For the CDR3, the DNA is TGTGCCAGCATCGACAGGGCCGGTTCTGAAGCTTTCTTT. It is translated as CASIDRAGSEAFF.

The V call is TRBV27, the J call TRBJ1-6; D possibly corresponds to TRBD1 (5 bases). This CDR3 is 15 amino acids long. The V gene's germline CDR1 is MNHEY and CDR2 SMNVEV (reference sequence). V was pared by 8 bases and J by 2 bases, with 13 bases between. The DNA for the CDR3 is TGTGCCAGCGGAGACAGCTACGCCTATAATTCACCCCTCCACTTT. Translation: CASGDSYAYNSPLHF.

As for this clone: The junction and the germline gene differ at one end; a read error may be behind it. Here the CDR3 DNA reads TGTGCCAGCACCGTAGGACAGGGAGGAAACACCATATATTTT. Protein product: CASTVGQGGNTIYF. The genes are TRBV9 and TRBJ1-3, with 8 bases identical to TRBD1. Germline V gives CDR1 SGDLS, CDR2 YYNGEE. The CDR3 is made up of 14 amino acids.

The gene calls are TRBV28 and TRBJ2-1; 11 bases fit TRBD2. J was trimmed by 8 bases and V by 7 bases; bases with no gene match: 7. Germline V gene lookup returns CDR1 MDHEN and CDR2 SYDVKM. The CDR3 is 14 amino acids. As DNA, the CDR3 is TGTGCCAGCACCTCTAGCGGGGGGACGGATGAGCAGTTCTTC. Translating it yields CASTSSGGTDEQFF.

This chain joins TRBV6-5 and TRBJ1-1; 7 bases are shared with TRBD1. This CDR3 has 14 residues. With 0 bases clipped from V and 7 bases from J, the junction kept 5 bases outside the gene matches. CDR1 is MNHEY and CDR2 is SVGAGI in the germline V gene. The CDR3 region is CASSYSGQIIEAFF. DNA of the CDR3: TGTGCCAGCAGTTACTCGGGACAGATTATTGAAGCTTTCTTT.

J is TRBJ2-3 and V is TRBV28; no clear D. CDR3 length: 15 residues. Trimming stripped 6 bases from V and 5 bases from J, with 18 bases between. Germline values: CDR1 MDHEN, CDR2 SYDVKM. The CDR3 spells CASSPLPLSVDTQYF. CDR3 bases: TGTGCCAGCAGCCCCCTCCCCCTAAGCGTAGATACGCAGTATTTT.

This clone was observed a single time. This chain's CDR3 is CASSQVQMRSYEQYF. The CDR3 region has the DNA TGTGCCAGCAGCCAAGTCCAGATGAGGTCGTACGAGCAGTACTTC. This rearrangement joins TRBV14 to TRBJ2-7; D is ambiguous. This CDR3 has 15 residues. With 1 base removed from V and 4 bases from J, the gap between germline ends came to 14 bases. Per the germline V gene, CDR1 is SGHDN and CDR2 is FVKESK.

This clone was detected only once. This sequence joins TRBV6-5 and TRBJ1-5; D is possibly TRBD1 (5 bases). Per germline, CDR1 MNHEY and CDR2 SVGAGI. V lost 4 bases and J 7 bases, leaving 11 bases between the germline ends. This CDR3 comprises 13 residues. The CDR3 coding sequence is TGTGCCAGCAGTTCACTAGCAGGGCAGCCCCAGCATTTT. Translated, it gives CASSSLAGQPQHF.

The chain is built from TRBV5-1 and TRBJ2-3; possibly TRBD2 for D (6 bases). CDR3 length: 15 amino acids. The V end lost 4 bases, the J end lost 0 bases, and 12 bases lay between the germline ends. Germline assignment: CDR1 SGHRS and CDR2 YFSETQ. CDR3 nucleotide sequence: TGCGCCAGCAGCCGCGGAGGGACTAGCACAGATACGCAGTATTTT. Protein sequence: CASSRGGTSTDTQYF.